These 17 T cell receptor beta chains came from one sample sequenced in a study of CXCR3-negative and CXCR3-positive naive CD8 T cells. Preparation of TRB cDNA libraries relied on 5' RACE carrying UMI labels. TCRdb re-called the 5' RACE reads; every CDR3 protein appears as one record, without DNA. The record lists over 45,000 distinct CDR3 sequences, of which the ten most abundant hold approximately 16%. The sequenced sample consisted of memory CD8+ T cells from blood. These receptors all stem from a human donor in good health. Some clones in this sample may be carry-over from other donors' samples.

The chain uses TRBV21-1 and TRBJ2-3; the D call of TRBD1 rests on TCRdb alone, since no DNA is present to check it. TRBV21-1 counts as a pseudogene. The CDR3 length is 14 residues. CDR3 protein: CASSKLQGSFAQYF.

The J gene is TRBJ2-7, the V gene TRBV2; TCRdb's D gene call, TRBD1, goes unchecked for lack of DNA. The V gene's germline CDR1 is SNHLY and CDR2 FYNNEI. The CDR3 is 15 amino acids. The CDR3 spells CASSEMGGDPYEQYF.

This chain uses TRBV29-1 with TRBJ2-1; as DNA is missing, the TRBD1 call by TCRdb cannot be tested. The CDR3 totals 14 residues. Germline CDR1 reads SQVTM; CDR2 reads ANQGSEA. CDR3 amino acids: CSVERGGSRGEQFF.

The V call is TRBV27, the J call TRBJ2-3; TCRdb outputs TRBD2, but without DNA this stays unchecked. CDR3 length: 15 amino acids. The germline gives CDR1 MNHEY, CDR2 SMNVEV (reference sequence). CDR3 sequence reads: CASSRTSGGSDTQYF.

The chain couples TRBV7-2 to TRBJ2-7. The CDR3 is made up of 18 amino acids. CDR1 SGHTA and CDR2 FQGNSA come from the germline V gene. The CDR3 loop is CASSLAAQLRGFSYEQYF.

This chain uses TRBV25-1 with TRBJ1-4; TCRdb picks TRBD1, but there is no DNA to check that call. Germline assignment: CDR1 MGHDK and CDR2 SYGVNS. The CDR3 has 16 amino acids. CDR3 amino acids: CASAETVLATNEKLFF.

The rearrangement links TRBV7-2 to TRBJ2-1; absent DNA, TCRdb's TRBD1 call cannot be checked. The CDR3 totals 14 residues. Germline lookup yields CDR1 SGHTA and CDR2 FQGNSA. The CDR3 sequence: CASSYSEGVGEQFF.

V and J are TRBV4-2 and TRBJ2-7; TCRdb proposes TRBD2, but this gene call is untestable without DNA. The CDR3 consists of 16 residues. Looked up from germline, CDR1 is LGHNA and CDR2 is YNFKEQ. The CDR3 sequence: CASSQDELAGVREQYF.

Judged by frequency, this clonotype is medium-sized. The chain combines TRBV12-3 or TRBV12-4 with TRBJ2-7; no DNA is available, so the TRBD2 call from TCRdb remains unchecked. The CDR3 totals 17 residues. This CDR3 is CASSLNRRTSGFYEQYF.

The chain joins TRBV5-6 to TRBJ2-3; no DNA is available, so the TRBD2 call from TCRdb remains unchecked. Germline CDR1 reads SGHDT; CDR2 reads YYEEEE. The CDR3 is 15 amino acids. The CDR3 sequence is CASSLEREGTDTQYF.

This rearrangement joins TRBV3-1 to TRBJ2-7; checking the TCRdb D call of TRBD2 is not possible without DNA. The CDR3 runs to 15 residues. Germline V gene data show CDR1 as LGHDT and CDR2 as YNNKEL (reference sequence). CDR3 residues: CASSQDQSGGYEQYF.

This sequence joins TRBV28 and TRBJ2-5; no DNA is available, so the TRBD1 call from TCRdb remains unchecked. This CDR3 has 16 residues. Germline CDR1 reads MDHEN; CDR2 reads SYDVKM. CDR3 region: CASRPTGGYPQETQYF.

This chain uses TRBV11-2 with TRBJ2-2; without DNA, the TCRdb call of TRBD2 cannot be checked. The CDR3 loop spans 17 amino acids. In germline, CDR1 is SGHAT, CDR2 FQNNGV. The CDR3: CASSVVAGTRFTGELFF.

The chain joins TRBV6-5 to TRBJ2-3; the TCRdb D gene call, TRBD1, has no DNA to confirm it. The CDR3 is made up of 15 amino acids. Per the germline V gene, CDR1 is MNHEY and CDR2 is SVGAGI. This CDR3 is CASSYGVAPGDTQYF.

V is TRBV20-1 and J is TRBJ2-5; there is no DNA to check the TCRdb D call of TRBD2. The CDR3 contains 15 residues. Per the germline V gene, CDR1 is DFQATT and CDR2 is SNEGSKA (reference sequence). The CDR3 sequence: CSASTPTGLQETQYF.

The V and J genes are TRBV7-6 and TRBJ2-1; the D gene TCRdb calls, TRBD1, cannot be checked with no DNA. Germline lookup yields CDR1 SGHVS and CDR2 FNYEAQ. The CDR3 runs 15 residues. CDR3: CASSLRGPDYNEQFF.

The CDR3 reads CASSQERGGGAKDTQYF. This chain uses TRBV14 with TRBJ2-3; TCRdb's D call of TRBD2 is untestable without DNA. The CDR3 consists of 17 residues. Germline-derived CDR1 and CDR2 are SGHDN and FVKESK. The full variable domain, completed using reference TRBV14 and TRBJ2-3, is EAGVTQFPSHSVIEKGQTVTLRCDPISGHDNLYWYRRVMGKEIKFLLHFVKESKQDESGMPNNRFLAERTGGTYSTLKVQPAELEDSGVYFCASSQERGGGAKDTQYFGPGTRLTVL.